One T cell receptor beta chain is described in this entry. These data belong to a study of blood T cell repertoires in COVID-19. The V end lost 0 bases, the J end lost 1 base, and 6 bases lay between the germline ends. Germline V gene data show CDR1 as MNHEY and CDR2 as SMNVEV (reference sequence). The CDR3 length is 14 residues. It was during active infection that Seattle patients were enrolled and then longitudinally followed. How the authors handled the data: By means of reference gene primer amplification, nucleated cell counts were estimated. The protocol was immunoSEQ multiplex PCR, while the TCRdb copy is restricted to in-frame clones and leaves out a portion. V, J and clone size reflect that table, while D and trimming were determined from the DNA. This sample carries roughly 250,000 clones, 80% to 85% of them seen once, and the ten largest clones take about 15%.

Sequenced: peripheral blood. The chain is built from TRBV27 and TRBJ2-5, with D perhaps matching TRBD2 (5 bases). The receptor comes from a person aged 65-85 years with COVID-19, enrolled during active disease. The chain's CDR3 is CASSLSGSQETQYF. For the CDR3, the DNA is TGTGCCAGCAGTTTATCAGGGAGCCAAGAGACCCAGTACTTC.